The 12 T cell receptor beta chains given below trace back to one sample, sequenced in a study of cytomegalovirus exposure and HLA in healthy donors. Use of 60 Vbeta and 13 Jbeta primers characterized the PCR. Sequenced by immunoSEQ multiplex PCR; TCRdb stores in-frame clones only, minus some. Among some 150,000 clones listed, over 60% were seen once. Sequenced material: PBMCs. The receptors come from a man aged 40-55 years in good health and CMV-seropositive.

V and J are TRBV9 and TRBJ2-7; 7 bases are shared with TRBD1. Germline CDR1 and CDR2: SGDLS and YYNGEE. With 0 bases clipped from V and 4 bases from J, the junction kept 4 bases outside the gene matches. The CDR3 extends over 14 amino acids. The CDR3: CASSVGQGGYEQYF. CDR3 in DNA: TGTGCCAGCAGCGTAGGACAGGGTGGGTACGAGCAGTACTTC.

Concerning this clone itself: The sample contains more than one DNA sequence encoding this CDR3. The chain combines TRBV6-5 with TRBJ1-5, with 7 bases matching TRBD1. V lost 3 bases and J lost 6; bases outside the gene matches: 2. This CDR3 is built from 13 residues. Germline CDR1 reads MNHEY; CDR2 reads SVGAGI. The CDR3 sequence: CASSYDRAQPQHF. The CDR3 DNA reads as TGTGCCAGCAGTTATGACAGGGCTCAGCCCCAGCATTTT.

The chain employs TRBV25-1 and TRBJ1-1; 9 bases are a match to TRBD1. Germline CDR1 reads MGHDK; CDR2 reads SYGVNS. The CDR3 sequence is 14 residues long. Trimming cost V 5 bases and J 6 bases; bases outside gene matches: 7. This CDR3 is CASSRDRELSEAFF. The CDR3 nucleotides are TGTGCCAGCAGTCGGGACAGGGAATTATCTGAAGCTTTCTTT. Supplemented by reference TRBV25-1 and TRBJ1-1, the full variable domain reads EADIYQTPRYLVIGTGKKITLECSQTMGHDKMYWYQQDPGMELHLIHYSYGVNSTEKGDLSSESTVSRIRTEHFPLTLESARPSHTSQYLCASSRDRELSEAFFGQGTRLTVV.

This sequence joins TRBV7-9 and TRBJ1-4, with D perhaps TRBD1 (6 bases). The germline CDR1 and CDR2 sequences are SEHNR and FQNEAQ (reference sequence). The length of the CDR3 is 15 residues. V was trimmed by 5 bases and J by 4 bases, leaving 14 bases between them. The CDR3 bases are TGTGCCAGCAGCAATACAGGGTGGGATAATGAAAAACTGTTTTTT. Its translation is CASSNTGWDNEKLFF. The entire variable domain, with the rest obtained from reference TRBV7-9 and TRBJ1-4, is as follows: DTGVSQNPRHKITKRGQNVTFRCDPISEHNRLYWYRQTLGQGPEFLTYFQNEAQLEKSRLLSDRFSAERPKGSFSTLEIQRTEQGDSAMYLCASSNTGWDNEKLFFGSGTQLSVL.

The chain recombines TRBV9 with TRBJ1-1; unclear D gene. Trimming stripped 3 bases from V and 1 base from J, with 13 bases between. This CDR3 contains 15 residues. CDR1 SGDLS and CDR2 YYNGEE come from the germline V gene. CDR3 in amino acids: CASSADVRPNTEAFF. The CDR3 region has the DNA TGTGCCAGCAGCGCGGATGTCAGGCCGAACACTGAAGCTTTCTTT.

V usage is TRBV6-5 and J usage is TRBJ2-7, with TRBD1 matching 8 bases. There are 13 residues in the CDR3. The germline V gene has CDR1 MNHEY and CDR2 SVGAGI. V lost 6 bases, J lost 8 bases, and 9 bases stayed unmatched. For the CDR3, the DNA is TGTGCCAGCAGCAGGGGGCCCAATGCGCAGCAGTACTTC. This codes for CASSRGPNAQQYF.

The J gene is TRBJ1-1, the V gene TRBV19; 9 nucleotides match TRBD1. This CDR3 has 14 amino acids. Germline V lookup: CDR1 LNHDA, CDR2 SQIVND (reference sequence). V lost 6 bases and J lost 0; bases outside the gene matches: 2. DNA of the CDR3: TGTGCCAGTAGGGGGGACAGGGTGAACACTGAAGCTTTCTTT. Its protein is CASRGDRVNTEAFF.

The chain has TRBV28 and TRBJ2-2, with no clear D. From germline, CDR1 is MDHEN and CDR2 SYDVKM. This CDR3 contains 13 residues. V was cut by 2 bases and J by 8 bases, with 9 bases left in between. This chain's CDR3 is CASSLLFSGELFF. For the CDR3, the DNA is TGTGCCAGCAGTTTACTATTTTCGGGGGAGCTGTTTTTT.

The gene calls are TRBV5-1 and TRBJ2-1, with 7 positions matching TRBD1. With V trimmed by 7 bases and J by 4 bases, 23 bases remained unmatched. CDR1 is SGHRS, CDR2 YFSETQ, per germline. The CDR3 has 19 amino acids. CDR3 DNA: TGCGCCAGCTTTGACAGGGTATCGTCCCTCCATGGACAATACAATGAGCAGTTCTTC. Residues: CASFDRVSSLHGQYNEQFF.

V gene TRBV11-2 combines with J gene TRBJ2-6, with D tentatively TRBD2 (5 bases). In germline, CDR1 is SGHAT, CDR2 FQNNGV. The CDR3 consists of 16 residues. V lost 1 base to trimming and J lost 0 bases, with 7 bases between them. The CDR3 nucleotides are TGTGCCAGCAGCTTAGGCCGGGACTCTGGGGCCAACGTCCTGACTTTC. Protein: CASSLGRDSGANVLTF.

The gene calls are TRBV11-2 and TRBJ1-2, with D possibly TRBD1 on 6 matching bases. V shed 3 bases and J shed 7 bases, with 12 bases lying between them. The V gene's germline CDR1 is SGHAT and CDR2 FQNNGV. The length of the CDR3 is 13 residues. The CDR3 DNA reads as TGTGCCAGCAGCTTCAGGGGCGTGAGTGGCTACACCTTC. It encodes CASSFRGVSGYTF.

The rearrangement joins TRBV5-1 to TRBJ2-7, with 8 nucleotides matching TRBD2. From germline, CDR1 is SGHRS and CDR2 YFSETQ. With V trimmed by 5 bases and J by 0 bases, 1 base remained unmatched. This CDR3 has 13 amino acids. The CDR3 nucleotides are TGCGCCAGCAGTCTAGCGGGCTCCTACGAGCAGTACTTC. It codes for CASSLAGSYEQYF.